The present entry profiles one T cell receptor (beta chain) with its context. This sample is part of a study of shared clonotypes between healthy human individuals. V lost 6 bases and J lost 4, with 10 bases in between. Germline CDR1 is KGHSH and CDR2 is LQKENI. The CDR3 spans 13 residues. Here immunoSEQ multiplex PCR was the method, and the copy in TCRdb shows in-frame clones only, minus some. The table records some 2,400,000 clones, approximately 94% of them present only once. This chain joins TRBV18 and TRBJ1-5; D uncertain. Sequenced material: naive CD4+ T cells sorted from blood. Regarding subset: CD45RA+ positively selected. This clonotype was obtained from a man younger than 35 in good health. Here the CDR3 reads CASSSLRNQPQHF. The CDR3 region has the DNA TGTGCCAGCTCCAGTCTTCGTAATCAGCCCCAGCATTTT.